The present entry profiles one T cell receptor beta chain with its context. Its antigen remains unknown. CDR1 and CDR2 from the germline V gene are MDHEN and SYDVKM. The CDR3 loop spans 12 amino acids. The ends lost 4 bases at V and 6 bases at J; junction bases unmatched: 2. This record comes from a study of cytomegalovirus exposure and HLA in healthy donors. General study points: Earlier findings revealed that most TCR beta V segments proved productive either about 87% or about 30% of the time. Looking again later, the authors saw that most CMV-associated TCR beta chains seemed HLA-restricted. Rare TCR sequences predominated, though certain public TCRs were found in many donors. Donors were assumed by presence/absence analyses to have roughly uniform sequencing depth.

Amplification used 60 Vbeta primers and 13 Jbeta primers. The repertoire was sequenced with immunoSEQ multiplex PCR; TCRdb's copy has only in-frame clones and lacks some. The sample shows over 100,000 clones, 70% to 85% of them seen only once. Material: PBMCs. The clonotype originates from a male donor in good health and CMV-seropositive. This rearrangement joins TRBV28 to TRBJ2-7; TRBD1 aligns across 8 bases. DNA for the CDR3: TGTGCCAGCAGTTCAGACAGGGGCGAGCAGTACTTC. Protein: CASSSDRGEQYF.